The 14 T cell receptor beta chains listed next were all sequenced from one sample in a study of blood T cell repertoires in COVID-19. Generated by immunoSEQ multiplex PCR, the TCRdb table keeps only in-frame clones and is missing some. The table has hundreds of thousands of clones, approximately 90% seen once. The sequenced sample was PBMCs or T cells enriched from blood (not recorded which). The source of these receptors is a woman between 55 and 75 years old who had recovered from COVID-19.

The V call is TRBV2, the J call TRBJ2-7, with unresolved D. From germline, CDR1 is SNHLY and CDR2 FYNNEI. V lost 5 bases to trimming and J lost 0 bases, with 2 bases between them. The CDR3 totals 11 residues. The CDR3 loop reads CASSLSYEQYV. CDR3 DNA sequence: TGTGCCAGCAGTCTCTCCTACGAGCAGTACGTC.

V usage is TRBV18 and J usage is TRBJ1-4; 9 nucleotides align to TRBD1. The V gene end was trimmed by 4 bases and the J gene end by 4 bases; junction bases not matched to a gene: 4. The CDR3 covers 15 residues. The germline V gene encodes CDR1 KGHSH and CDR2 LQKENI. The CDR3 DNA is TGTGCCAGCTCACTGGGGACAGGGAATAATGAAAAACTGTTTTTT. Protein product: CASSLGTGNNEKLFF.

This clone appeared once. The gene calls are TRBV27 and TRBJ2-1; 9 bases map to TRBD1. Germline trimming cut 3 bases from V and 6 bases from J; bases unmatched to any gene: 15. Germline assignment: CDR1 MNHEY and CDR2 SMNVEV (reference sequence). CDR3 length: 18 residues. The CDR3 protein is CASSFPFAGTGRANEQFF. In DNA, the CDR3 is TGTGCCAGCAGTTTCCCTTTCGCCGGGACAGGGCGTGCCAATGAGCAGTTCTTC.

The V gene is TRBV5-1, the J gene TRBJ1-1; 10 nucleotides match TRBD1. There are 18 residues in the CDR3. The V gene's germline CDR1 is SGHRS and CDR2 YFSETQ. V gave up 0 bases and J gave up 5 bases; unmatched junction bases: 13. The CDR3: CASSLAVVFGQGGTEAFF. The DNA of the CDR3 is TGCGCCAGCAGCTTGGCCGTCGTTTTCGGACAGGGGGGTACTGAAGCTTTCTTT.

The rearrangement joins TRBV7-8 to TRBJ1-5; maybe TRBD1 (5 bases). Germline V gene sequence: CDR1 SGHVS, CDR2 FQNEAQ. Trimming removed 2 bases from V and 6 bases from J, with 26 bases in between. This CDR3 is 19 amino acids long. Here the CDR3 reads CASSLRGLPLGTGGQPQHF. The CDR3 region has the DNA TGTGCCAGCAGCTTACGCGGTTTGCCGCTTGGGACGGGGGGTCAGCCCCAGCATTTT.

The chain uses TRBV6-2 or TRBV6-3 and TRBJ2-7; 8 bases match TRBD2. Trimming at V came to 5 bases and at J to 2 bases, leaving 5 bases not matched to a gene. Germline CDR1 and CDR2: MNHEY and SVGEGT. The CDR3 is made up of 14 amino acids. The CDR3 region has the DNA TGTGCCAGCAGTAGAGGACTAGCACCCTACGAGCAGTACTTC. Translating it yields CASSRGLAPYEQYF.

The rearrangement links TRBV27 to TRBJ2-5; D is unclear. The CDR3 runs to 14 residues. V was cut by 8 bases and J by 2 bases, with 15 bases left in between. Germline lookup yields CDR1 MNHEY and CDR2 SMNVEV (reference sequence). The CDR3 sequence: CASSWRHSQETQYF. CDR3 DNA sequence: TGTGCCAGCTCTTGGCGACACAGTCAAGAGACCCAGTACTTC.

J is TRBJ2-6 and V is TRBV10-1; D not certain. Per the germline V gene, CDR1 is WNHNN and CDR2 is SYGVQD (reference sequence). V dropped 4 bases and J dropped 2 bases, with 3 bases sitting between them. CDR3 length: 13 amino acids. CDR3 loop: CASSAAGANVLTF. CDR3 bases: TGCGCCAGCAGTGCTGCTGGGGCCAACGTCCTGACTTTC.

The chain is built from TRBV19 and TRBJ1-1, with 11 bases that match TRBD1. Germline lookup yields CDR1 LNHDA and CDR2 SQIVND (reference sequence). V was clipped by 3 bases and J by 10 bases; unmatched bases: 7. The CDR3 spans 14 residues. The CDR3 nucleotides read TGTGCCAGTAGTATGGACAGGGGGCAAGGCTCAGCTTTCTTT. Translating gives CASSMDRGQGSAFF.

The CDR3 DNA reads as TGTGCCAGCAGCTCCCTCACAGGGGATCACTATGGCTACACCTTC. This gives the protein CASSSLTGDHYGYTF. The gene calls are TRBV11-2 and TRBJ1-2; 7 bases agree with TRBD1. V lost 4 bases to trimming and J lost 3 bases; unmatched junction nucleotides: 8. The germline CDR1 and CDR2 sequences are SGHAT and FQNNGV. This CDR3 is built from 15 residues.

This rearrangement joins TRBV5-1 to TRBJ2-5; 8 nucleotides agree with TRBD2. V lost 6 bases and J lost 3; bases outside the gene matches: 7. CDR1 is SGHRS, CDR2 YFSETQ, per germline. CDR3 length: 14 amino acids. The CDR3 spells CASKGGGTKETQYF. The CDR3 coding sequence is TGCGCCAGCAAGGGCGGGGGGACAAAAGAGACCCAGTACTTC. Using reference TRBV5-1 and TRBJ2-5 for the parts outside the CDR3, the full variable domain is KAGVTQTPRYLIKTRGQQVTLSCSPISGHRSVSWYQQTPGQGLQFLFEYFSETQRNKGNFPGRFSGRQFSNSRSEMNVSTLELGDSALYLCASKGGGTKETQYFGPGTRLLVL.

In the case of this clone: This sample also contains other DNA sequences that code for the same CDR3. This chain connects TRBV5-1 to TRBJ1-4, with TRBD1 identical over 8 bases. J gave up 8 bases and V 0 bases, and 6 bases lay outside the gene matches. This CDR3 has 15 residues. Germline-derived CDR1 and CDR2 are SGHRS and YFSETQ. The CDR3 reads CASSLGGTGGEKLFF. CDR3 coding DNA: TGCGCCAGCAGCTTGGGTGGGACAGGAGGCGAAAAACTGTTTTTT.

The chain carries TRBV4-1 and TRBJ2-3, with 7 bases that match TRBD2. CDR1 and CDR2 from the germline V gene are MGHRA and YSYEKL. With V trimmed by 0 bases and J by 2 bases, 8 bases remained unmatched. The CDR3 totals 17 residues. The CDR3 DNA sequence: TGCGCCAGCAGCCAAGAATCCCAGACTAGCTTCACAGATACGCAGTATTTT. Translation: CASSQESQTSFTDTQYF.

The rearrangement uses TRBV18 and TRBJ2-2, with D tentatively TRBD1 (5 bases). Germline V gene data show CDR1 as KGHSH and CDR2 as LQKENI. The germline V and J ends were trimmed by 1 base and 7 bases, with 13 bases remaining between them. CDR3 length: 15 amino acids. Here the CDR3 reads CASSPQQVDSGELFF. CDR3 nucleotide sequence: TGTGCCAGCTCACCACAACAGGTCGACAGCGGGGAGCTGTTTTTT.